This T cell receptor (beta chain) appears in the sequencing data of a study of cytomegalovirus exposure and HLA in healthy donors. This clone was counted between two and nine times. Use of 60 Vbeta and 13 Jbeta primers characterized the PCR. Generated by immunoSEQ multiplex PCR, the TCRdb table keeps only in-frame clones and is missing some. The sample contains 150,000 to 200,000 clones, roughly 80% of which appear only once. The CDR3 spans 16 residues. This clonotype was obtained from a male donor in good health and CMV-seronegative. The sample was PBMCs. V and J are TRBV21-1 and TRBJ2-7; the table gives TRBD1 as D, unverified against the DNA. TRBV21-1 is termed a pseudogene. CDR3 residues: CASSKARQGEDYEQYF. In nucleotides, the CDR3 is TGTGCCAGCAGCAAAGCCCGACAGGGAGAAGACTACGAGCAGTACTTC.